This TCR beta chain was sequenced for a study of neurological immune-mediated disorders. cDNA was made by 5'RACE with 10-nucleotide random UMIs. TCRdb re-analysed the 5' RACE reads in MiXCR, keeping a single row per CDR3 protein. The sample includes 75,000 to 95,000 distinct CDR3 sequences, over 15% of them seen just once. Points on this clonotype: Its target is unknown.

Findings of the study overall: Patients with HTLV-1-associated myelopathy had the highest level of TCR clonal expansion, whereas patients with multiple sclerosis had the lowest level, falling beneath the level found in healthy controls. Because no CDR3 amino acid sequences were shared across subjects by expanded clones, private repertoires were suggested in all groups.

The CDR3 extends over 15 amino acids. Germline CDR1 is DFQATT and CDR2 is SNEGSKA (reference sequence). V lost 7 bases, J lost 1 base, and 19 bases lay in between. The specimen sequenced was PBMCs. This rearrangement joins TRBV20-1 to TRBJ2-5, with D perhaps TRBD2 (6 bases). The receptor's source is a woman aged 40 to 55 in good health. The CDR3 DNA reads TGCAGTGAAAGGGTCAGGAGGGCCCCCCAAGAGACCCAGTACTTC. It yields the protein CSERVRRAPQETQYF.